This T cell receptor (beta chain) was obtained from a study of blood T cells in healthy people across ages. Combining a sample-barcoded 5' primer with a J-beta primer mix, a second PCR ran for roughly 6 to 11 cycles. Via MiXCR, TCRdb re-called the 5' RACE reads, giving one row per CDR3 protein. The sample holds about 1.4 million distinct CDR3 sequences, 45% to 70% seen once. General study points: No conclusive comparison of naive versus antigen-experienced cells was possible with unsorted PBMCs. Observed TCR beta diversity per million T cells went down as age went up. This fall followed a roughly linear course with age.

This clonotype has just a few counts. Its target is not known. V was clipped by 4 bases and J by 8 bases, with 20 bases between them. CDR1 SGHTA and CDR2 FQGNSA come from the germline V gene. The CDR3 is 15 residues long. This sequence originates from a young man in good health. This chain uses TRBV7-2 with TRBJ1-2, with D tentatively TRBD1 (5 bases). Sequencing input: blood. The CDR3 protein is CASSSRLQGGGGYTF. The DNA of the CDR3 is TGTGCCAGCAGCTCGCGTCTCCAGGGTGGTGGCGGCTACACCTTC.